This TCR beta chain appears in the sequencing data of a study of OX40 agonist ivuxolimab in advanced cancers. Study conclusions and caveats: Circulating CD4+ and CD8+ T cells showed clonal expansion by week 6 at 0.1 to 3.0 mg/kg.

Peripheral blood came from all dose cohorts at three timepoints. Concerning this clone itself: Its antigen is unidentified.

The protocol was immunoSEQ multiplex PCR, while the TCRdb copy is restricted to in-frame clones and leaves out a portion. The sample carries nearly 25,000 clones, 78% recorded once. Trimming took 4 bases from V and 1 from J, leaving 4 bases between them. CDR1 GTSNPN and CDR2 SVGIG come from the germline V gene (reference sequence). CDR3 length: 12 residues. The rearrangement links TRBV30 to TRBJ2-2; D is uncertain. This TCR derives from an adult with an advanced solid tumor such as melanoma, head and neck, liver or kidney cancer. Source: CD4+ or CD8+ T cells sorted from blood, taken in a trial of the OX40 agonist ivuxolimab. The CDR3 DNA follows: TGTGCCTGGATGCAGAACACCGGGGAGCTGTTTTTT. Translating gives CAWMQNTGELFF.